This entry lists 15 T cell receptor beta chains sequenced from one sample in a study of T cells expressing NK-cell markers. TCRdb reprocessed the 5' RACE reads and stores each CDR3 protein as one record, lacking DNA. The ten top clones account for 15% to 20%, within a sample of about 160,000 distinct CDR3 sequences. The sample was blood T cells: a sorted CD56 or NKG2C T cell subset, CD4+ or CD8+ T cells, or bulk PBMC T cells (not recorded which). The receptors originated from a woman between 18 and 69 years old in good health.

This sequence joins TRBV5-1 and TRBJ1-4; TCRdb calls TRBD1, which cannot be checked without DNA. The CDR3 runs 13 residues. Germline V gives CDR1 SGHRS, CDR2 YFSETQ. This CDR3 reads CASRAQGAEKLFF.

The chain couples TRBV12-3 or TRBV12-4 to TRBJ2-5; TCRdb picks TRBD2, but there is no DNA to check that call. The CDR3 is 14 amino acids. This CDR3 reads CASSFNGGRETQYF.

CDR3 amino acids: CAAGTLNTEAFF. The gene calls are TRBV28 and TRBJ1-1; the TCRdb call, TRBD1, lacks DNA for checking. CDR3 length: 12 residues. From germline, CDR1 is MDHEN and CDR2 SYDVKM.

V is TRBV7-3 and J is TRBJ2-7. This CDR3 has 13 amino acids. In germline, CDR1 is SGHTA, CDR2 FQGTGA. CDR3 loop: CASSLNVGGRQYF.

The rearrangement links TRBV4-1 to TRBJ1-1. The CDR3 has 15 residues. CDR1 MGHRA and CDR2 YSYEKL come from the germline V gene. The CDR3 protein is CASSLGPREDTEAFF.

V gene TRBV7-2 combines with J gene TRBJ1-3; the TRBD1 assignment by TCRdb is unverifiable without DNA. Germline assignment: CDR1 SGHTA and CDR2 FQGNSA. The CDR3 runs to 14 residues. CDR3 sequence: CASSLAGGRDTIYF.

This chain uses TRBV7-2 with TRBJ2-3; TCRdb selects TRBD2, and the lack of DNA leaves this call unchecked. This CDR3 contains 15 residues. Germline loops: CDR1 SGHTA, CDR2 FQGNSA. This CDR3 is CASRAGGPPTDTQYF. Complete variable domain (other parts from reference TRBV7-2 and TRBJ2-3): GAGVSQSPSNKVTEKGKDVELRCDPISGHTALYWYRQSLGQGLEFLIYFQGNSAPDKSGLPSDRFSAERTGGSVSTLTIQRTQQEDSAVYLCASRAGGPPTDTQYFGPGTRLTVL.

This rearrangement joins TRBV4-1 to TRBJ1-4; TCRdb calls TRBD1, which cannot be checked without DNA. The germline V gene has CDR1 MGHRA and CDR2 YSYEKL. This CDR3 comprises 14 residues. The CDR3 sequence is CASGETGFNEKLFF.

The chain links TRBV9 to TRBJ2-1; TCRdb's D call of TRBD2 is untestable without DNA. The germline V gene encodes CDR1 SGDLS and CDR2 YYNGEE. The CDR3 is 15 residues long. The CDR3 reads CASSVTGLESNEQFF.

This chain links TRBV5-1 with TRBJ1-4. Germline loops: CDR1 SGHRS, CDR2 YFSETQ. The CDR3 has 12 residues. CDR3 sequence reads: CASSPEDRQLFF.

The chain employs TRBV14 and TRBJ2-3; there is no DNA to check the TCRdb D call of TRBD1. This CDR3 is 15 amino acids long. The germline V gene has CDR1 SGHDN and CDR2 FVKESK. The CDR3 reads CASSQTGSAGYTQYF.

The chain carries TRBV18 and TRBJ2-3; the TRBD1 assignment by TCRdb is unverifiable without DNA. In germline, CDR1 is KGHSH, CDR2 LQKENI. This CDR3 has 16 residues. CDR3 region: CASSPPNRANTDTQYF.

The chain joins TRBV5-1 to TRBJ1-1. Germline V gene sequence: CDR1 SGHRS, CDR2 YFSETQ. This CDR3 has 14 residues. The CDR3 region is CASSLAAVGTEAFF. Together with reference TRBV5-1 and TRBJ1-1, the CDR3 gives the full variable domain: KAGVTQTPRYLIKTRGQQVTLSCSPISGHRSVSWYQQTPGQGLQFLFEYFSETQRNKGNFPGRFSGRQFSNSRSEMNVSTLELGDSALYLCASSLAAVGTEAFFGQGTRLTVV.

The gene calls are TRBV15 and TRBJ1-1; TCRdb's assignment of TRBD1 cannot be checked, as there is no DNA. Germline V CDR1 and CDR2: LNHNV, YYDKDF (reference sequence). This CDR3 region has 14 residues. The CDR3 sequence is CATSRDQDRYEAFF.

The chain links TRBV12-5 to TRBJ2-1; TCRdb outputs TRBD2, but without DNA this stays unchecked. The CDR3 is 13 residues long. Germline CDR1 LGHNT, CDR2 FRNRAP. Here the CDR3 reads CASGLAGGNEQFF.